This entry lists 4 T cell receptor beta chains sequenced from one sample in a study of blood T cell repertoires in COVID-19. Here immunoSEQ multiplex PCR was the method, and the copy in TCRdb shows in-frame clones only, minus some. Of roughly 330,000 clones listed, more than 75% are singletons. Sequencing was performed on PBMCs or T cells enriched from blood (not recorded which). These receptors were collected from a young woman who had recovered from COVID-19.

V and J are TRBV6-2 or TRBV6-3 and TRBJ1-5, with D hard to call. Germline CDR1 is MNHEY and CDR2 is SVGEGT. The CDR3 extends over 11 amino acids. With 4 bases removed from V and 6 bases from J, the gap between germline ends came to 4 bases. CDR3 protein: CASSSGQPQHF. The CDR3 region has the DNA TGTGCCAGCAGTTCCGGTCAGCCCCAGCATTTT.

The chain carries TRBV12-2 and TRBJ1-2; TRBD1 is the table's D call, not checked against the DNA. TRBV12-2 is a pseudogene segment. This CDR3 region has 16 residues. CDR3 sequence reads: CASRLRDRSEGDGYTF. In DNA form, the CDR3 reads TGTGCAAGTCGCCTCCGGGACAGGTCGGAGGGAGATGGCTACACCTTC.

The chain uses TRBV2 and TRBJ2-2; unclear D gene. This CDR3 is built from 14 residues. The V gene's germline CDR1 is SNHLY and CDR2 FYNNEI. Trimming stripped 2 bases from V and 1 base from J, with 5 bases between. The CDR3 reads CASSESRNTGELFF. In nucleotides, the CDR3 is TGTGCCAGCAGTGAATCCAGGAACACCGGGGAGCTGTTTTTT.

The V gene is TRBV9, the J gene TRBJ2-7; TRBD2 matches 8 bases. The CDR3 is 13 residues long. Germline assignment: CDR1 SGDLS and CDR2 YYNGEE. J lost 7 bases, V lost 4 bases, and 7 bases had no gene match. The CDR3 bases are TGTGCCAGCAGCCCGACGGGGACTAGTGAGCAGTACTTC. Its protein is CASSPTGTSEQYF.